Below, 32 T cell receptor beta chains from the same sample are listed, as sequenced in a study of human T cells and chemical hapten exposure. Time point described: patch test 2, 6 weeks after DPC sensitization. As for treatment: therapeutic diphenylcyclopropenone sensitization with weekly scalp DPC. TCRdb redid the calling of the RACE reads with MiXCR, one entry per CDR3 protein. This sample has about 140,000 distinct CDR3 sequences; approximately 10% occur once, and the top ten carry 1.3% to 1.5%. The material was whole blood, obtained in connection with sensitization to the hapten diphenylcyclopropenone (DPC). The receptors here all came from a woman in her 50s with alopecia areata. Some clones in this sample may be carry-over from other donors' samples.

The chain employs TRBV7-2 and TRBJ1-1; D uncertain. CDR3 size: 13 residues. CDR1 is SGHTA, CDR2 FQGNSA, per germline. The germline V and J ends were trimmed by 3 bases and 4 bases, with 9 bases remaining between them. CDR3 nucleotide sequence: TGTGCCAGCAGCTTTACTATGAGCACTGAAGCTTTCTTT. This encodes CASSFTMSTEAFF.

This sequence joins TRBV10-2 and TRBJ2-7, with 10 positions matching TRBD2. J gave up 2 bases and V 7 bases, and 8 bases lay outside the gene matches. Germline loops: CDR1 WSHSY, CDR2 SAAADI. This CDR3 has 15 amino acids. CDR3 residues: CASTDRTSGAYEQYF. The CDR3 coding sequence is TGCGCCAGCACGGATAGGACTAGCGGTGCCTACGAGCAGTACTTC.

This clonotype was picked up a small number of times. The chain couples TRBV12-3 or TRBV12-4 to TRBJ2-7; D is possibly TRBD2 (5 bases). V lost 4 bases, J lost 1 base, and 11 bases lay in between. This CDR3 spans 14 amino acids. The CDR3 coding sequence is TGTGCCAGCAGTTGGACGGGGTATTCCTACGAGCAGTACTTC. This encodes CASSWTGYSYEQYF.

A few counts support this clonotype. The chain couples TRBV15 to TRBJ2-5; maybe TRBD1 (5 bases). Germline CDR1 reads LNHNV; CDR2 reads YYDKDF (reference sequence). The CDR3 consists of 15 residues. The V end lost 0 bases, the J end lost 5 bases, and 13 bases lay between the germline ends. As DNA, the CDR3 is TGTGCCACCAGCAGAGATATAGGGGCGCGGGAGACCCAGTACTTC. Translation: CATSRDIGARETQYF.

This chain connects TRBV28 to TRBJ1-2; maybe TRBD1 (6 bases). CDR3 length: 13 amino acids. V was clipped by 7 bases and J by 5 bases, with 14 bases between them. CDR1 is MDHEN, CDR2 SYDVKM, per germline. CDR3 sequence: CASTPGTSYGYTF. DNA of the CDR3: TGTGCCAGCACCCCCGGGACATCGTATGGCTACACCTTC.

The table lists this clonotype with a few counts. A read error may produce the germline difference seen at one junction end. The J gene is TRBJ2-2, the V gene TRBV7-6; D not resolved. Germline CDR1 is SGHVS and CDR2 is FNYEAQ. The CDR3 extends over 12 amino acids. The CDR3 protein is CASSVATGELFF. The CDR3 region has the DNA TGTGCCAGCAGCGTAGCTACCGGGGAGCTGTTTTTT. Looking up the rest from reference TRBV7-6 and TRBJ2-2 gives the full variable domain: GAGVSQSPRYKVTKRGQDVALRCDPISGHVSLYWYRQALGQGPEFLTYFNYEAQQDKSGLPNDRFSAERPEGSISTLTIQRTEQRDSAMYRCASSVATGELFFGEGSRLTVL.

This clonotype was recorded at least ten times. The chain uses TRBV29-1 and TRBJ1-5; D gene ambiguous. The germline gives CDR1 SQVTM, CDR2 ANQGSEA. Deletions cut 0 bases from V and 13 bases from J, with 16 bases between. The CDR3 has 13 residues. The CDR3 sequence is CSVEDKVGGRQHF. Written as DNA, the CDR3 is TGCAGCGTTGAAGATAAGGTCGGTGGCAGGCAGCATTTT.

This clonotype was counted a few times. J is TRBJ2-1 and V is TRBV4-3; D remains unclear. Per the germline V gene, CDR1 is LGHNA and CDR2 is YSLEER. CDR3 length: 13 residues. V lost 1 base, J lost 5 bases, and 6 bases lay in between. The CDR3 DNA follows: TGCGCCAGCAGCCAAGGACTTAACAATGAGCAGTTCTTC. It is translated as CASSQGLNNEQFF.

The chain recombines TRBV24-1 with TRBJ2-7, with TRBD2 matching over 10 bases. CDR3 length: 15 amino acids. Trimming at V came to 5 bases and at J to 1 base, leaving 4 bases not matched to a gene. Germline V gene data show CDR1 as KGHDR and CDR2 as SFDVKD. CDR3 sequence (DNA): TGTGCCACCAGTGCCTTAGCGGGAGGATCCTACGAGCAGTACTTC. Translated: CATSALAGGSYEQYF.

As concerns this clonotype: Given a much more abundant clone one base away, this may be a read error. CDR3 DNA: TGTACCAGCAGATCATCGGACCGGTTTGGGGCTTTCTTT. Its protein product is CTSRSSDRFGAFF. The chain recombines TRBV28 with TRBJ1-1; the D is unclear. This CDR3 has 13 amino acids. CDR1 and CDR2 from the germline V gene are MDHEN and SYDVKM.

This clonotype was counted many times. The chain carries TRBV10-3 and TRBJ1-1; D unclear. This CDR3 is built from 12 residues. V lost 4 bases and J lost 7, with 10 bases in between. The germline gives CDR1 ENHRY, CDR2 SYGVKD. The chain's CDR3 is CAISVEGFEAFF. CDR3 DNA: TGTGCCATCAGTGTTGAGGGCTTTGAAGCTTTCTTT.

The CDR3 reads CASSFIVGQGPYEQYF. DNA of the CDR3: TGTGCCAGCAGTTTTATCGTCGGACAGGGCCCCTACGAGCAGTACTTC. The V gene is TRBV12-3 or TRBV12-4, the J gene TRBJ2-7; 8 bases align to TRBD1. V was pared by 3 bases and J by 2 bases, with 9 bases of the junction left unmatched. There are 16 residues in the CDR3.

The CDR3 here is CSARDLVRATGELFF. The DNA for the CDR3 is TGCAGTGCTAGAGATTTGGTGCGTGCCACCGGGGAGCTGTTTTTT. The chain couples TRBV20-1 to TRBJ2-2; D unclear. Germline V lookup: CDR1 DFQATT, CDR2 SNEGSKA (reference sequence). Trimming pared 0 bases from V and 4 bases from J, leaving 12 bases between. CDR3 size: 15 residues.

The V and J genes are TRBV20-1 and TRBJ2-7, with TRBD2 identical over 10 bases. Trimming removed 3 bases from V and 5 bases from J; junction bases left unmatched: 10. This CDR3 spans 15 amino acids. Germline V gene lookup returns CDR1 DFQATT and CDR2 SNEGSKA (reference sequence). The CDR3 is CSARGGTSVGNEQYF. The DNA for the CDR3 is TGCAGTGCTAGGGGGGGGACTAGCGTCGGGAACGAGCAGTACTTC.

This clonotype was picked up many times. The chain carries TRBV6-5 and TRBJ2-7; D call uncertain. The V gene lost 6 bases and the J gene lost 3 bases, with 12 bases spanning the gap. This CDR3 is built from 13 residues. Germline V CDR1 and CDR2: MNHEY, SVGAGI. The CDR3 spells CASSYGEFYEQYF. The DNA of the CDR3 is TGTGCCAGCAGCTACGGAGAGTTCTACGAGCAGTACTTC.

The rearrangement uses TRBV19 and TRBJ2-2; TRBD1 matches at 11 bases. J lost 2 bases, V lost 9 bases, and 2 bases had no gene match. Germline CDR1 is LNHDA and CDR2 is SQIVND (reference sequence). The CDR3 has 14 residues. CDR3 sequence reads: CASGQGANTGELFF. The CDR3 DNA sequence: TGTGCCAGCGGACAGGGGGCAAACACCGGGGAGCTGTTTTTT.

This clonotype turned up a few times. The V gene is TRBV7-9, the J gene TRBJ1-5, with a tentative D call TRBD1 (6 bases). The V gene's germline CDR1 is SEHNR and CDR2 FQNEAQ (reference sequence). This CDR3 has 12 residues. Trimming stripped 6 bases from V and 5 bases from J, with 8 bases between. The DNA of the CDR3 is TGTGCCAGCAGAGAGGGGGATCAGCCCCAGCATTTT. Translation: CASREGDQPQHF.

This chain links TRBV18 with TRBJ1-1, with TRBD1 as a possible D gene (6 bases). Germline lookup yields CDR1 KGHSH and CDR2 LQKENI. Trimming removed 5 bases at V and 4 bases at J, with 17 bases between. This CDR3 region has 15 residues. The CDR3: CASSTKGGGFTEAFF. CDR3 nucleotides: TGTGCCAGCTCAACAAAGGGAGGGGGATTCACTGAAGCTTTCTTT.

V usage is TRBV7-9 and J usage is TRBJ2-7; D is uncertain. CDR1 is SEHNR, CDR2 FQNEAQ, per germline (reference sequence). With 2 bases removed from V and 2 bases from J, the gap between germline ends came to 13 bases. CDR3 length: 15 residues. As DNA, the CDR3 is TGTGCCAGCAGCTTACGAGACGGCCCAGCCTACGAGCAGTACTTC. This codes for CASSLRDGPAYEQYF.

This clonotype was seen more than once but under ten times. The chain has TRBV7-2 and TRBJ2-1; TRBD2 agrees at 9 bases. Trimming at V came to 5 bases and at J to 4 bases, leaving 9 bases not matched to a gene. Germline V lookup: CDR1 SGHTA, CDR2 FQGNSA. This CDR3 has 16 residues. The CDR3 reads CASSPTSGWDYNEQFF. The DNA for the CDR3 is TGTGCCAGCAGCCCGACTAGCGGCTGGGATTACAATGAGCAGTTCTTC. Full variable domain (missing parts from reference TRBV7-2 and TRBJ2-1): GAGVSQSPSNKVTEKGKDVELRCDPISGHTALYWYRQSLGQGLEFLIYFQGNSAPDKSGLPSDRFSAERTGGSVSTLTIQRTQQEDSAVYLCASSPTSGWDYNEQFFGPGTRLTVL.

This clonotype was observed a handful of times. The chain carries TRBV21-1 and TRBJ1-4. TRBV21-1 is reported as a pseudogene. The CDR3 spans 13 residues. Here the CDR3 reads CASSNSCGGKLFF. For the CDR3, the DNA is TGTGCCAGCAGCAATTCGTGTGGTGGGAAACTGTTTTTT.

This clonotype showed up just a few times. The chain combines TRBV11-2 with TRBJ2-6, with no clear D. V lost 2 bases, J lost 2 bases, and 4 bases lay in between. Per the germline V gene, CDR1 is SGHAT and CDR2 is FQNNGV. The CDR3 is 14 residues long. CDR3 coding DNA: TGTGCCAGCAGCTTATATCCTGGGGCCAACGTCCTGACTTTC. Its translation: CASSLYPGANVLTF.

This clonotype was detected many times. CDR3 loop: CASGSGQGPTNTGELFF. The CDR3 region has the DNA TGTGCTAGTGGTTCGGGACAGGGGCCCACGAACACCGGGGAGCTGTTTTTT. The rearrangement uses TRBV12-5 and TRBJ2-2, with TRBD1 matching 10 bases. Germline V gives CDR1 LGHNT, CDR2 FRNRAP. This CDR3 contains 17 residues. The V gene end was trimmed by 4 bases and the J gene end by 0 bases; junction bases not matched to a gene: 5.

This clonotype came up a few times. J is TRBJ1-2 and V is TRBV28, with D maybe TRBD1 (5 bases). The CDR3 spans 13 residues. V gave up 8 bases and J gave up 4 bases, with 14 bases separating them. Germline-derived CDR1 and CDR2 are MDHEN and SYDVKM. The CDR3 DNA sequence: TGTGCCAGCTTTAGGGGCGCGGGCTATGGCTACACCTTC. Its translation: CASFRGAGYGYTF.

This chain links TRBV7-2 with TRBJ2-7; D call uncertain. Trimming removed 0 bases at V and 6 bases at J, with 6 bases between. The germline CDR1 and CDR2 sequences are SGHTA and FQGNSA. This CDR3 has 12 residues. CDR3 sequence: CASSLANREQYF. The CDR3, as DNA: TGTGCCAGCAGCTTAGCAAACCGCGAGCAGTACTTC. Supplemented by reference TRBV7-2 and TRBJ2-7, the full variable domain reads GAGVSQSPSNKVTEKGKDVELRCDPISGHTALYWYRQSLGQGLEFLIYFQGNSAPDKSGLPSDRFSAERTGGSVSTLTIQRTQQEDSAVYLCASSLANREQYFGPGTRLTVT.

The CDR3 DNA reads as TGTGCCAGCAGTTACTCGAGGGTACAAGAGACCCAGTACTTC. This translates into CASSYSRVQETQYF. This chain joins TRBV6-2 or TRBV6-3 and TRBJ2-5, with a possible D match to TRBD2 (5 bases). Germline V CDR1 and CDR2: MNHEY, SVGEGT. This CDR3 comprises 14 residues. V was clipped by 0 bases and J by 2 bases, with 7 bases between them.

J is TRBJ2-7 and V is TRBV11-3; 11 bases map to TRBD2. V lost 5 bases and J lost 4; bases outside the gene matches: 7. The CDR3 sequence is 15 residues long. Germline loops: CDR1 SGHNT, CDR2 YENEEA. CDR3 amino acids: CASSPTTSGTYEQYF. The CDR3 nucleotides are TGTGCCAGCAGCCCTACGACTAGCGGGACGTACGAGCAGTACTTC.

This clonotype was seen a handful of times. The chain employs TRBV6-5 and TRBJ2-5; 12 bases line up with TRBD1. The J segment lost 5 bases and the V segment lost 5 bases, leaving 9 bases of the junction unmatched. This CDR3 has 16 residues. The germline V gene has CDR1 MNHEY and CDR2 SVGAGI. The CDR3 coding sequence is TGTGCCAGCAGTAACACCGGGACAGGGGGCTTGGAGACCCAGTACTTC. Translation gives CASSNTGTGGLETQYF.

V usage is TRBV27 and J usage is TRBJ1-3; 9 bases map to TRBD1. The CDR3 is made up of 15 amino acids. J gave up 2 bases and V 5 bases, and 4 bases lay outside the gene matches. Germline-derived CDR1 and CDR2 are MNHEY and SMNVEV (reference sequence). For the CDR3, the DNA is TGTGCCAGCAGTGGGACAGGGCGCCCTGGAAACACCATATATTTT. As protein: CASSGTGRPGNTIYF.

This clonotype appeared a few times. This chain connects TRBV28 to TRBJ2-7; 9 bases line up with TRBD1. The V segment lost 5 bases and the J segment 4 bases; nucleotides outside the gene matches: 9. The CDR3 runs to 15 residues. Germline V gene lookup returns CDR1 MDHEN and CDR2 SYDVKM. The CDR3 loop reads CASSPTGTGKYEQYF. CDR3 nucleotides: TGTGCCAGCAGTCCCACCGGGACAGGGAAATACGAGCAGTACTTC. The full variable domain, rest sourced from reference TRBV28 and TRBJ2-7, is DVKVTQSSRYLVKRTGEKVFLECVQDMDHENMFWYRQDPGLGLRLIYFSYDVKMKEKGDIPEGYSVSREKKERFSLILESASTNQTSMYLCASSPTGTGKYEQYFGPGTRLTVT.

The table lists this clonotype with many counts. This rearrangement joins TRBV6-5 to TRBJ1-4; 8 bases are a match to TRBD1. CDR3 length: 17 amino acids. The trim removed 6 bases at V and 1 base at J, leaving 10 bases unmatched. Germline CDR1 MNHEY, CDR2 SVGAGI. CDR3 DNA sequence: TGTGCCAGCAGACCCGGACAGGGAACAGGAACTAATGAAAAACTGTTTTTT. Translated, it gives CASRPGQGTGTNEKLFF.

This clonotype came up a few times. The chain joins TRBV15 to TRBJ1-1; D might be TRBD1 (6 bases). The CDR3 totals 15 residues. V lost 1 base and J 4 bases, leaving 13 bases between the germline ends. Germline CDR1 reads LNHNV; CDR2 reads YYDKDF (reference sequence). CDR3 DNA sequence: TGTGCCACCAGCAGAGTAGGGGGGCCTCGCACTGAAGCTTTCTTT. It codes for CATSRVGGPRTEAFF.